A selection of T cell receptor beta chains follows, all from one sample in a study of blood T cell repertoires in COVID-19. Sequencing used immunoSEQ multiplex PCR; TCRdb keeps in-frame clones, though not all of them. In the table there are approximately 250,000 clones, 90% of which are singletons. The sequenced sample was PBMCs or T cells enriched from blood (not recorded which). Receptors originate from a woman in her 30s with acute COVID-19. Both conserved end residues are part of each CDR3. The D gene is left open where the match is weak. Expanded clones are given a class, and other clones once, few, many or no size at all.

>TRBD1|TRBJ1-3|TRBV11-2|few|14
CASSDRQGRNTIYF
TGTGCCAGCAGCGACCGACAGGGGAGAAACACCATATATTTT
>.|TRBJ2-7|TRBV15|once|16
CATSRGNDRRGYEQYF
TGTGCCACCAGCAGAGGGAACGACAGGAGAGGTTACGAGCAGTACTTC
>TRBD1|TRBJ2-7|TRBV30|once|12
CAWRTGQYEQYF
TGTGCCTGGAGGACGGGACAGTACGAGCAGTACTTC
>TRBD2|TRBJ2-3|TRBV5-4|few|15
CASRIAGGPLDTQYF
TGTGCCAGCAGAATAGCGGGAGGGCCCTTAGATACGCAGTATTTT
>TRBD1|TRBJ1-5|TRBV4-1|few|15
CASSQETGFGYPQHF
TGCGCCAGCAGCCAAGAGACAGGGTTCGGATATCCCCAGCATTTT
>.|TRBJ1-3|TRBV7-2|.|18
CASSPGSGRLSSGNTIYF
TGTGCCAGCAGCCCAGGGTCCGGACGCCTAAGCTCTGGAAACACCATATATTTT
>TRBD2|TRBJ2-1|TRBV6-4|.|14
CASSVSGGPNEQFF
TGTGCCAGCAGTGTGAGCGGGGGACCGAATGAGCAGTTCTTC
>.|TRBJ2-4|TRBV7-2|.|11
CASSQEYIQYF
TGTGCCAGCAGCCAGGAATACATTCAGTACTTC
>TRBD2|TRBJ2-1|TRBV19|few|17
CASRTSGGAHSYNEQFF
TGTGCCAGTCGGACTAGCGGGGGGGCACATTCCTACAATGAGCAGTTCTTC
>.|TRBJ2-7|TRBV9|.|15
CASSPNSEATYEQYF
TGTGCCAGCAGTCCAAATTCGGAGGCGACCTACGAGCAGTACTTC
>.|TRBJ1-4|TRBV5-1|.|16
CASSWFTDPTNEKLFF
TGCGCCAGCAGCTGGTTTACAGATCCAACTAATGAAAAACTGTTTTTT
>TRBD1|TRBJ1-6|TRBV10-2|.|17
CASSTFGTGSYNSPLHF
TGCGCCAGCAGTACGTTCGGGACAGGTTCTTATAATTCACCCCTCCACTTT
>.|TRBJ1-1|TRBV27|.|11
CASETGTEAFF
TGTGCCAGCGAGACGGGGACTGAAGCTTTCTTT
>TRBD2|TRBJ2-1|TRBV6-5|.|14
CASTSPGLANEQFF
TGTGCCAGCACTAGCCCGGGACTAGCGAATGAGCAGTTCTTC
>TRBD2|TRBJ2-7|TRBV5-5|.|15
CASSLVPGGHYEQYF
TGTGCCAGCAGCTTGGTACCGGGAGGCCACTACGAGCAGTACTTC
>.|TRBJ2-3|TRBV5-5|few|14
CASSQNLPADTQYF
TGTGCCAGCAGCCAAAATCTACCGGCAGATACGCAGTATTTT
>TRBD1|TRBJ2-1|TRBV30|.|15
CAWSAGTGGGDEQFF
TGTGCCTGGAGCGCCGGGACAGGGGGTGGAGATGAGCAGTTCTTC
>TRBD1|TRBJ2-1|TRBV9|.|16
CASSGSQGAGYNEQFF
TGTGCCAGCAGCGGCAGCCAGGGGGCTGGATACAATGAGCAGTTCTTC
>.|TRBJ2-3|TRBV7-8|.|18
CASWGSLFHRQNTDTQYF
TGTGCCAGTTGGGGCAGCTTATTCCATAGACAGAACACAGATACGCAGTATTTT
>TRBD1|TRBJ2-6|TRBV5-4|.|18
CASSSPRDRGNGANVLTF
TGTGCCAGCAGCTCACCTCGGGACAGGGGGAATGGGGCCAACGTCCTGACTTTC
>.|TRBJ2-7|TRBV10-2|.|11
CAALGRSEQYF
TGCGCAGCCCTTGGGAGGTCCGAGCAGTACTTC
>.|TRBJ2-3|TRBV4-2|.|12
CASSQVLDTQYF
TGTGCCAGCAGCCAAGTCCTAGATACGCAGTATTTT
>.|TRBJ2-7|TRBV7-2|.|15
CASSLASDGTYEQYF
TGTGCCAGCAGCTTAGCGAGCGACGGAACCTACGAGCAGTACTTC
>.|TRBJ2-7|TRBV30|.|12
CAWSWQGGVQYF
TGTGCCTGGAGTTGGCAGGGAGGAGTGCAGTACTTC
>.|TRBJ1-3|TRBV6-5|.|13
CASSTDSGNTIYF
TGTGCCAGCAGCACAGACTCTGGAAACACCATATATTTT
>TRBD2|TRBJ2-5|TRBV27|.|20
CASSLSSRGLAGVPQETQYF
TGTGCCAGCAGTTTATCGTCGAGGGGACTAGCGGGAGTACCCCAAGAGACCCAGTACTTC
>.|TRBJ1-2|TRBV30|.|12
CAWSDESYGYTF
TGTGCCTGGAGTGACGAGTCCTATGGCTACACCTTC
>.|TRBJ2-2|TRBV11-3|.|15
CASSLGPGGTGELFF
TGTGCCAGCAGCTTGGGCCCCGGAGGCACCGGGGAGCTGTTTTTT
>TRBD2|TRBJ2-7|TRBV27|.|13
CASSLAGTYEQYF
TGTGCCAGCAGCCTAGCGGGAACCTACGAGCAGTACTTC
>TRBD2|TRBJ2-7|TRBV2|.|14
CASTETSGRGEQYF
TGTGCCAGCACCGAGACTAGCGGGAGAGGCGAGCAGTACTTC
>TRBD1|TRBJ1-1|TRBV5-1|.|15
CASSRQGEMNTEAFF
TGCGCCAGCAGTCGACAGGGGGAAATGAACACTGAAGCTTTCTTT
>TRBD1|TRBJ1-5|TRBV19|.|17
CASSAHRGLESNQPQHF
TGTGCCAGTAGTGCCCACAGGGGGCTAGAAAGCAATCAGCCCCAGCATTTT
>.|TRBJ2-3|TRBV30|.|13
CAWSGGGSDTQYF
TGTGCCTGGAGTGGGGGGGGCTCAGATACGCAGTATTTT
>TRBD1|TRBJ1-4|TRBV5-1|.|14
CASSLGGQQEKLFF
TGCGCCAGCAGCTTGGGGGGACAGCAAGAAAAACTGTTTTTT
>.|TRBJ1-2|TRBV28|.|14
CASIPGFTGYGYTF
TGTGCCAGCATCCCAGGCTTTACAGGATATGGCTACACCTTC
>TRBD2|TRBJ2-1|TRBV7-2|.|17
CASSSWTSGKSYNEQFF
TGTGCCAGCAGCTCTTGGACTAGCGGGAAGTCCTACAATGAGCAGTTCTTC